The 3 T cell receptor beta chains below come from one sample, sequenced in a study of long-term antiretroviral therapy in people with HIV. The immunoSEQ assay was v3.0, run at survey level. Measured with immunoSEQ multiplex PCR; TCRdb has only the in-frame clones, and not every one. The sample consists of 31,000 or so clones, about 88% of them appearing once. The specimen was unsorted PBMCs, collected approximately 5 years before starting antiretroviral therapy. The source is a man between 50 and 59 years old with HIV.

The CDR3 DNA sequence: TGTGCCAGTAGTATTGATTTTGGGGTATATAGCAATCAGCCCCAGCATTTT. This gives the protein CASSIDFGVYSNQPQHF. J is TRBJ1-5 and V is TRBV19; no clear D gene. V lost 3 bases and J 0 bases, leaving 15 bases between the germline ends. CDR1 and CDR2 from the germline V gene are LNHDA and SQIVND (reference sequence). This CDR3 contains 17 residues.

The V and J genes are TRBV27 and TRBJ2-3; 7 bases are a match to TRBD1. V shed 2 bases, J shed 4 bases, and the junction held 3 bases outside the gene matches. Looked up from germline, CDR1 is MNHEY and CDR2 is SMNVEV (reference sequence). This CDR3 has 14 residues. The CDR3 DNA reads TGTGCCAGCAGTTTACAGCAGGGGGCAGATACGCAGTATTTT. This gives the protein CASSLQQGADTQYF.

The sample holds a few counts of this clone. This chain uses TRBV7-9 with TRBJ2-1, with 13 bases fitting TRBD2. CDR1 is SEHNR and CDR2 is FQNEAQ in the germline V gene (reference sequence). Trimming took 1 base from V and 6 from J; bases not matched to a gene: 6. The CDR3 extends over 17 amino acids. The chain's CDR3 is CASSLGPGTSGTNEQFF. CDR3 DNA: TGTGCCAGCAGCTTAGGCCCCGGGACTAGCGGGACCAATGAGCAGTTCTTC.